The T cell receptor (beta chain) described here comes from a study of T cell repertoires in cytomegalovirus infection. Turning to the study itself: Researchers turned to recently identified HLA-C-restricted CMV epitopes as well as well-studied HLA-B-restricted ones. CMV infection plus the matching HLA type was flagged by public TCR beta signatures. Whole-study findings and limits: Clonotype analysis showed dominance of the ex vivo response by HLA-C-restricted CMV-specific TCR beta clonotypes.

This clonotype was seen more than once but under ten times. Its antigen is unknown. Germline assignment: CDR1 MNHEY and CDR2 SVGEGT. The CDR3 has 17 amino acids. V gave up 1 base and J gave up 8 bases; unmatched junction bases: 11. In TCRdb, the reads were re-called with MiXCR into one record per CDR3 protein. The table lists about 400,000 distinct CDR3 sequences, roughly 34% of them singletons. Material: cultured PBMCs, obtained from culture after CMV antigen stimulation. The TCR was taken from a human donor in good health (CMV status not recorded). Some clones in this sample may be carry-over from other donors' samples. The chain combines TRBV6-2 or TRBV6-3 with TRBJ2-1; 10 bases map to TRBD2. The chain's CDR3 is CASSYLVVAGGKDEQFF. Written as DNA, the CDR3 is TGTGCCAGCAGTTACTTGGTGGTAGCGGGAGGAAAGGATGAGCAGTTCTTC.